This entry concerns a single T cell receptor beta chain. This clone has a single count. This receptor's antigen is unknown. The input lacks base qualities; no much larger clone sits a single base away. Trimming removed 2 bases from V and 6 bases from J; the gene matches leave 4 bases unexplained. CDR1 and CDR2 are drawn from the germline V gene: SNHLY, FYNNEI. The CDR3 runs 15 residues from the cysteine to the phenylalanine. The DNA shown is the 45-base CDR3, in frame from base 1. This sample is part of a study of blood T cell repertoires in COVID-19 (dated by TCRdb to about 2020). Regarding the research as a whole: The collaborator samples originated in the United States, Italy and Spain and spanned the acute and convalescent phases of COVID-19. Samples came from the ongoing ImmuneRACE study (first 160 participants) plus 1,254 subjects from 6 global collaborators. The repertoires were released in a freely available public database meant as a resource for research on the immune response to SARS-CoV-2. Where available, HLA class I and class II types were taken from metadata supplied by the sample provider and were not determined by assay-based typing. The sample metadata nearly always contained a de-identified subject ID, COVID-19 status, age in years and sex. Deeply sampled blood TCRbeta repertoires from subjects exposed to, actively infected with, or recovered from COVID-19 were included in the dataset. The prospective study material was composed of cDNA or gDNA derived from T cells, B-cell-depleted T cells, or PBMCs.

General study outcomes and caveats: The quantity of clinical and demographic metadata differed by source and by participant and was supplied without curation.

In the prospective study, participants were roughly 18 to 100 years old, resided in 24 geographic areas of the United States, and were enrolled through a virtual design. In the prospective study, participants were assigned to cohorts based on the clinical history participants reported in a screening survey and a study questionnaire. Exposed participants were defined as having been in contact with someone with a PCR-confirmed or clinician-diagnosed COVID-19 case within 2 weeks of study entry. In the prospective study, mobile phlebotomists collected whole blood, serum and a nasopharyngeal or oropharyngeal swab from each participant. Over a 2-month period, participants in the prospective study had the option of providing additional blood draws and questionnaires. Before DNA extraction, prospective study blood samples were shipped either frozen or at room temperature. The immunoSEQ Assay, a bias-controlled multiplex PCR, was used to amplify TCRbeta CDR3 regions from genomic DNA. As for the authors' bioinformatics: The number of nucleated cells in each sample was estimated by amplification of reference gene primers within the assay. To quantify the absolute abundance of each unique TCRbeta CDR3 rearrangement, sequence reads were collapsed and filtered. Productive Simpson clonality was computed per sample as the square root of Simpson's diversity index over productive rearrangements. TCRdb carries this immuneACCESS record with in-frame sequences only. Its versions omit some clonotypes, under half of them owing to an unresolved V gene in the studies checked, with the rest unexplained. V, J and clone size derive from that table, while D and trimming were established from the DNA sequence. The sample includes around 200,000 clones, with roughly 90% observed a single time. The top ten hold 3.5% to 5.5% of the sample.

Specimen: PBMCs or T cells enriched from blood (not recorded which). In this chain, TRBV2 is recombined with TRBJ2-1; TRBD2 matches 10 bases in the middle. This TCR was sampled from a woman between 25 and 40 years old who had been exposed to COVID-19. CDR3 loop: CASSETGLALNEQFF. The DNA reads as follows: TGTGCCAGCAGTGAAACGGGACTAGCGCTCAATGAGCAGTTCTTC.